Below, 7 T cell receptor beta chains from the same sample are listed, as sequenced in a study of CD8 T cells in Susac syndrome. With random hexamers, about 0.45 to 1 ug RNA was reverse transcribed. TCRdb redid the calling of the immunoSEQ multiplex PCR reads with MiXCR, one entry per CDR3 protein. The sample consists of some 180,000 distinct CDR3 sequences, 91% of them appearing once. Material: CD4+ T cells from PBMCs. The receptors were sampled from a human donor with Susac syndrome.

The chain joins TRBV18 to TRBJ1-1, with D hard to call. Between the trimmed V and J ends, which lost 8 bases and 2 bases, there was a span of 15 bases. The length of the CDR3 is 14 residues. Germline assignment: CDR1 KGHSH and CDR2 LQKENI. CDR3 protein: CASHHLDGNTEAFF. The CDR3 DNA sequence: TGTGCCAGCCACCACCTTGACGGCAACACTGAAGCTTTCTTT. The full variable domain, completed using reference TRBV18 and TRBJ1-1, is NAGVMQNPRHLVRRRGQEARLRCSPMKGHSHVYWYRQLPEEGLKFMVYLQKENIIDESGMPKERFSAEFPKEGPSILRIQQVVRGDSAAYFCASHHLDGNTEAFFGQGTRLTVV.

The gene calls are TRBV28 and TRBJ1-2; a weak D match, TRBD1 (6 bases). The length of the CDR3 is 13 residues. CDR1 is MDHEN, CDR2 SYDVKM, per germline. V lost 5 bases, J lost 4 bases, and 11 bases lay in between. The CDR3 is CASSGGQTYGYTF. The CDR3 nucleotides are TGTGCCAGCAGTGGAGGACAGACCTATGGCTACACCTTC.

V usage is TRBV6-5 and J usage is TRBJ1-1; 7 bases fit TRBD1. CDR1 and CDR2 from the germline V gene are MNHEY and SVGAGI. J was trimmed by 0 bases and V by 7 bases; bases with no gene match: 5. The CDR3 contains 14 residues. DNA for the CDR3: TGTGCCAGCACCCCAGGGGGGCTGAACACTGAAGCTTTCTTT. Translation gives CASTPGGLNTEAFF.

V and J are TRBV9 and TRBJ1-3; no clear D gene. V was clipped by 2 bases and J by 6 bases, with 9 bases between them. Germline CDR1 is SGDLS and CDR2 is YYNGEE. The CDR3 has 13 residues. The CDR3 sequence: CASSVSFANTIYF. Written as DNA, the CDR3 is TGTGCCAGCAGCGTTTCCTTCGCAAACACCATATATTTT.

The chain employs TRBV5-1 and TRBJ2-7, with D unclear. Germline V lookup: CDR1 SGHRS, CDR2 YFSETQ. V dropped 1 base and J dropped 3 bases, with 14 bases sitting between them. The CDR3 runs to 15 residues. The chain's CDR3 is CASSLTENHDYEQYF. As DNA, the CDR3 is TGCGCCAGCAGCTTGACAGAGAACCACGACTACGAGCAGTACTTC.

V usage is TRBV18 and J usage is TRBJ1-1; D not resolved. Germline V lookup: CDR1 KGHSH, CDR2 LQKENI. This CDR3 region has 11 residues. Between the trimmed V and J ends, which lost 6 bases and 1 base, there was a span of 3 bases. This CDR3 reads CASSPNTEAFF. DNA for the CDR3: TGTGCCAGCTCGCCGAACACTGAAGCTTTCTTT.

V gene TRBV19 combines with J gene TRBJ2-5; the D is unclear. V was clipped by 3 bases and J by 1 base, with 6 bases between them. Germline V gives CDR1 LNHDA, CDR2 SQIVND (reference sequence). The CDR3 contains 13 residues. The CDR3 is CASSMTIQETQYF. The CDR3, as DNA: TGTGCCAGTAGTATGACCATCCAAGAGACCCAGTACTTC. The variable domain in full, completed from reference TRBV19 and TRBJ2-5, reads DGGITQSPKYLFRKEGQNVTLSCEQNLNHDAMYWYRQDPGQGLRLIYYSQIVNDFQKGDIAEGYSVSREKKESFPLTVTSAQKNPTAFYLCASSMTIQETQYFGPGTRLLVL.